The clone carrying this TCR beta chain was counted many times. Antigen: not known. The CDR3 length is 12 residues. The germline V gene encodes CDR1 MDHEN and CDR2 SYDVKM. V lost 5 bases and J lost 6, with 9 bases in between. On each TCR cDNA molecule, a unique molecular identifier was present. TCRdb ran MiXCR on the 5' RACE reads and lists one entry per CDR3 protein. The sample has under 20,000 distinct CDR3 sequences, approximately 11% seen once. This entry is derived from a study of spatial heterogeneity in lung cancer. Study conclusions and caveats: At resection, ubiquitous expanded tumor TCRs appeared in blood more than at follow-up.

Time point indicated: blood at routine non-recurrence follow-up after resection. Unsorted whole RNA of tumor, nontumor lung or frozen PBMC was sequenced. The sequencing used PBMCs, collected at follow-up. The chain combines TRBV28 with TRBJ2-3; weak D call: TRBD1 (6 bases). This receptor was identified in a female donor with early-stage non-small cell lung cancer. CDR3 sequence (DNA): TGTGCCAGCAGTGGACAGTCCGATACGCAGTATTTT. It yields the protein CASSGQSDTQYF.